This entry lists 9 T cell receptor beta chains sequenced from one sample in a study of TIL therapy for anti-PD-1-resistant metastatic lung cancer. The sample's time point: pre-treatment sample, taken before nivolumab and TIL therapy. This was the immunoSEQ v3 assay. Profiled with immunoSEQ multiplex PCR; TCRdb holds only in-frame clones, not every one. The sample gives 40,000 to 60,000 clones, around 80% of which show up once; 4% to 5.5% is in the top ten. The material sequenced was blood, taken at baseline. These receptors all stem from a woman between 30 and 80 years old with non-small cell lung cancer.

This clone was seen only a few times. The gene calls are TRBV27 and TRBJ1-1, with D perhaps TRBD1 (6 bases). This CDR3 is 13 amino acids long. CDR1 is MNHEY, CDR2 SMNVEV, per germline (reference sequence). V dropped 1 base and J dropped 7 bases, with 10 bases sitting between them. CDR3 protein: CASSLFRGIEAFF. The CDR3 bases are TGTGCCAGCAGTTTATTCAGGGGTATTGAAGCTTTCTTT.

J is TRBJ2-3 and V is TRBV6-1; maybe TRBD2 (6 bases). V was trimmed by 2 bases and J by 6 bases, leaving 9 bases between them. The length of the CDR3 is 13 residues. The germline V gene encodes CDR1 MNHNS and CDR2 SASEGT. CDR3 sequence reads: CASSEWAGDTQYF. Here the CDR3 DNA reads TGTGCCAGCAGTGAATGGGCGGGGGATACGCAGTATTTT.

This clone was picked up a small number of times. The V and J genes are TRBV4-1 and TRBJ2-1, with TRBD1 matching 11 bases. The V gene's germline CDR1 is MGHRA and CDR2 YSYEKL. The CDR3 has 15 amino acids. V lost 6 bases to trimming and J lost 5 bases; unmatched junction nucleotides: 6. Written as DNA, the CDR3 is TGCGCCAGCAGTCCAGGACAGGGGGCGAACAATGAGCAGTTCTTC. It yields the protein CASSPGQGANNEQFF.

The rearrangement joins TRBV6-1 to TRBJ2-1; the match to TRBD2 covers 7 bases. The V gene's germline CDR1 is MNHNS and CDR2 SASEGT. Losses at the gene ends were 4 bases for V and 0 bases for J; bases not matched to a gene: 6. The CDR3 is 16 residues long. CDR3 sequence (DNA): TGTGCCAGCAGTGGATTACTAGCGACCTCCTACAATGAGCAGTTCTTC. Translating gives CASSGLLATSYNEQFF.

This clone was observed a single time. The CDR3 DNA is TGTGCCAGCAGCTCCAGCGCTACTTCGGGCAATGAGCAGTTCTTC. It specifies CASSSSATSGNEQFF. The V call is TRBV7-6, the J call TRBJ2-1; the D is unclear. Between the trimmed V and J ends, which lost 4 bases and 6 bases, there was a span of 16 bases. The CDR3 length is 15 residues. Per germline, CDR1 SGHVS and CDR2 FNYEAQ.

This chain links TRBV28 with TRBJ2-5, with 7 bases matching TRBD2. CDR1 and CDR2 from the germline V gene are MDHEN and SYDVKM. This CDR3 has 13 residues. V was pared by 8 bases and J by 9 bases, with 12 bases of the junction left unmatched. CDR3 DNA sequence: TGTGCCAGCCGAGGACTGGGGAGGGAGGCCCAGTACTTC. Protein sequence: CASRGLGREAQYF.

The genes are TRBV7-9 and TRBJ1-1; D ambiguous. Germline V gives CDR1 SEHNR, CDR2 FQNEAQ (reference sequence). The length of the CDR3 is 15 residues. Trimming pared 1 base from V and 8 bases from J, leaving 17 bases between. CDR3 loop: CASSLEYAGISEAFF. In DNA form, the CDR3 reads TGTGCCAGCAGCTTAGAGTACGCCGGAATCTCCGAAGCTTTCTTT.

The rearrangement uses TRBV7-6 and TRBJ1-4, with no clear D. This CDR3 comprises 15 residues. V lost 5 bases and J 8 bases, leaving 18 bases between the germline ends. Germline-derived CDR1 and CDR2 are SGHVS and FNYEAQ. CDR3 coding DNA: TGTGCCAGCAGCCTAGAGGCAACTCTGGGGGAAAAACTGTTTTTT. The encoded protein is CASSLEATLGEKLFF. The full variable domain, with the rest looked up from reference TRBV7-6 and TRBJ1-4, is GAGVSQSPRYKVTKRGQDVALRCDPISGHVSLYWYRQALGQGPEFLTYFNYEAQQDKSGLPNDRFSAERPEGSISTLTIQRTEQRDSAMYRCASSLEATLGEKLFFGSGTQLSVL.

There are a few counts of this clone. The chain couples TRBV6-1 to TRBJ2-2; D gene ambiguous. The CDR3 sequence is 11 residues long. Trimming took off 6 bases at V and 7 bases at J, with 6 bases between the two ends. The germline V gene has CDR1 MNHNS and CDR2 SASEGT. The DNA for the CDR3 is TGTGCCAGCAGGGACCTCGGGGAGCTGTTTTTT. Protein product: CASRDLGELFF.